This T cell receptor beta chain was recorded in a study of CD8+CD57+ T cells in acquired aplastic anemia. TCR beta VDJ and CDR3 profiles were obtained from a genomic DNA template. One entry per CDR3 protein results from TCRdb running MiXCR on the reads. The sample includes under 200,000 distinct CDR3 sequences, around half seen only once; the top ten take roughly 29%. For sequencing, patients were chosen who had shown expansion of CD8+CD57+ cells by flow cytometry. The germline V gene has CDR1 MGHDK and CDR2 SYGVNS. Trimming took 6 bases from V and 1 from J; bases not matched to a gene: 12. There are 16 residues in the CDR3.

The chain has TRBV25-1 and TRBJ2-7; 7 positions agree with TRBD2. Sequencing input: sorted CD4+, CD8+, or CD8+CD57+ T cells (not recorded which) from PBMCs. The clonotype comes from a human donor with aplastic anemia. The chain's CDR3 is CASSVPTGGGSYEQYF. The CDR3 DNA sequence: TGTGCCAGCAGCGTCCCCACGGGAGGAGGGTCCTACGAGCAGTACTTC.